This TCR beta chain was captured by sequencing in a study of blood T cells in healthy people across ages. Regarding the study as a whole: Strong correlation existed between TCR beta diversity and naive T cell percentage. TCR beta diversity per million T cells fell roughly linearly with age. A greater number of naive CD4+ cells and higher diversity distinguished long-lived donors from aged donors.

This clonotype was seen just once. Its cognate antigen is unknown. A second roughly 6 to 11 cycle PCR used barcoded and J-beta primers. One entry per CDR3 protein results from TCRdb running MiXCR on the 5' RACE reads. The sample contains about 1.5 million distinct CDR3 sequences, around two fifths of which appear only once. The germline V gene has CDR1 MNHNS and CDR2 SASEGT. This CDR3 region has 17 residues. Trimming pared 5 bases from V and 5 bases from J, leaving 24 bases between. The donors, healthy Caucasians from Russia, were aged roughly 6 to 90. The sequence was collected from a woman younger than 30 in good health. The chain carries TRBV6-1 and TRBJ1-1; no clear D gene. Sequencing was performed on blood. The CDR3: CASSPLTETALRTEAFF. CDR3 nucleotides: TGTGCCAGCAGTCCTCTCACAGAGACCGCGCTAAGGACTGAAGCTTTCTTT.